This TCR beta chain came from a study of control samples from healthy donors and cancer patients. This CDR3 region has 15 residues. Germline CDR1 MNHEY, CDR2 SVGAGI. The V and J ends lost 5 bases and 2 bases respectively, with 14 bases between them. This clone came up a few times. Assay used: immunoSEQ multiplex PCR; TCRdb lists only in-frame clones, some missing. The sample contains tens of thousands of clones, roughly 87% of which appear only once. The receptor comes from a man aged 55-75 years with colorectal cancer. This chain uses TRBV6-5 with TRBJ2-3; TRBD2 might be the D (6 bases). The specimen was PBMCs. This CDR3 reads CASSTTGDFTDTQYF. The CDR3 nucleotides are TGTGCCAGCAGTACCACCGGGGACTTCACAGATACGCAGTATTTT.